The entry below describes one T cell receptor (beta chain). Trimming removed 3 bases from V and 7 bases from J, with 9 bases in between. Germline CDR1 and CDR2: KGHSH and LQKENI. This CDR3 has 12 residues. The data belong to a study of T cells after somatic rescue of genetic block. Clones were read by immunoSEQ multiplex PCR, and TCRdb kept only the in-frame ones, dropping some. The table shows some 70,000 clones, with roughly 93% occurring only once. V is TRBV18 and J is TRBJ2-5; D gene unclear. The origin of this receptor is a man aged 25-45 years. The source material was peripheral blood mononuclear cells (PBMCs). CDR3 amino acids: CASSPQPRTQYF. CDR3 nucleotides: TGTGCCAGCTCACCCCAACCCAGGACCCAGTACTTC. Supplemented by reference TRBV18 and TRBJ2-5, the full variable domain reads NAGVMQNPRHLVRRRGQEARLRCSPMKGHSHVYWYRQLPEEGLKFMVYLQKENIIDESGMPKERFSAEFPKEGPSILRIQQVVRGDSAAYFCASSPQPRTQYFGPGTRLLVL.